This T cell receptor (beta chain) was captured in a study of regulatory T cells in long-lasting Graves disease. Regarding the study as a whole: Accuracy might have suffered from few samples.

This clonotype has ten or more counts. What it binds is not known. iRepertoire HTBI primers and Arm-PCR of CDR3 regions built TCR beta libraries. TCRdb fed the multiplex PCR reads into MiXCR, producing one record per CDR3 protein. The sample yields roughly 520,000 distinct CDR3 sequences, around 11% seen once. The germline V gene has CDR1 KGHSH and CDR2 LQKENI. Trimming took off 1 base at V and 5 bases at J, with 8 bases between the two ends. This CDR3 contains 13 residues. Time point denoted: newly diagnosed GD, antithyroid drugs for less than 3 months. Preparation of the TCR library used RNA extracted from PBMCs. A roughly 10-milliliter sample of peripheral blood was drawn into EDTA tubes. These data were also reused for a study on T cells in Graves' hyperthyroidism and ophthalmopathy. That paper states: Most thyroid clonotypes with frequency above 0.001 were detected in blood. By a 13 V-J model, ophthalmopathy was set apart from stable hyperthyroidism.

Sequenced material: peripheral blood mononuclear cells (PBMCs), taken at new diagnosis, from a patient treated with antithyroid drugs. This sequence joins TRBV18 and TRBJ1-1; D may be TRBD1 (6 bases). This TCR came from a woman in her 30s with Graves disease. The CDR3 spells CASSPQGETEAFF. For the CDR3, the DNA is TGTGCCAGCTCACCACAGGGGGAAACTGAAGCTTTCTTT.